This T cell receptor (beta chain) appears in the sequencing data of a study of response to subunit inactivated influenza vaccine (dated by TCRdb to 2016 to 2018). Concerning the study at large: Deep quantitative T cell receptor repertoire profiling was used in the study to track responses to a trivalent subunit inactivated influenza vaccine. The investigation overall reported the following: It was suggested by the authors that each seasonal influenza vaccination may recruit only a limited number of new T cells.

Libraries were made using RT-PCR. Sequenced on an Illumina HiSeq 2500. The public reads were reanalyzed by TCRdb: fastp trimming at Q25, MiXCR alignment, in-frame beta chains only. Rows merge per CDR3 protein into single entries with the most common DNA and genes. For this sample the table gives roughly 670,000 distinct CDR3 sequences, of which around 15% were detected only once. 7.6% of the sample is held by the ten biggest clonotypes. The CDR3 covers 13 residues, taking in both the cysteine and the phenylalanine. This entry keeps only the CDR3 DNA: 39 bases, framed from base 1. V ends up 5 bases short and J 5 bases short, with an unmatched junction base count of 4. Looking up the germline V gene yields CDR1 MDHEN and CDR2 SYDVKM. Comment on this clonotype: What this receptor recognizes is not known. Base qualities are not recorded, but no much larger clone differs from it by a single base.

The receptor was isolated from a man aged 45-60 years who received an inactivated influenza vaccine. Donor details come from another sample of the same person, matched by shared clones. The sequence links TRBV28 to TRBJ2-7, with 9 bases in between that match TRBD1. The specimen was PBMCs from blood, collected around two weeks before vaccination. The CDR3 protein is CASSRQGGHEQYF. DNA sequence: TGTGCCAGCAGTAGACAGGGGGGACACGAGCAGTACTTC.